Shown below are 21 T cell receptor beta chains from a single sample sequenced in a study of PD-L1 blockade in urothelial cancer. The sample's time point: peripheral blood 6 weeks after treatment start. Some clones are missing from TCRdb's copy, which holds only in-frame ones; the method was immunoSEQ multiplex PCR. The top ten clones hold 1.5% to 2% of a sample with 95,000 to 130,000 clones, about 89% of them seen once. The material was PBMCs, obtained around atezolizumab (anti-PD-L1) treatment. The source of these receptors is a man in his sixties with urothelial cancer.

The chain joins TRBV11-2 to TRBJ1-1, with 7 nucleotides matching TRBD1. Germline lookup yields CDR1 SGHAT and CDR2 FQNNGV. V shed 5 bases, J shed 4 bases, and the junction held 4 bases outside the gene matches. The CDR3 has 13 amino acids. CDR3 loop: CASSPTGATEAFF. The CDR3 DNA sequence: TGTGCCAGCAGCCCCACAGGGGCCACTGAAGCTTTCTTT.

This clone has a single count. This chain uses TRBV18 with TRBJ2-6; 7 nucleotides match TRBD2. Germline V CDR1 and CDR2: KGHSH, LQKENI. V was pared by 3 bases and J by 2 bases, with 4 bases of the junction left unmatched. CDR3 length: 16 residues. The CDR3 sequence: CASSPAGDPGANVLTF. The CDR3 DNA reads TGTGCCAGCTCACCGGCGGGAGATCCTGGGGCCAACGTCCTGACTTTC.

The chain joins TRBV28 to TRBJ2-4; perhaps TRBD2 as D (6 bases). V dropped 7 bases and J dropped 11 bases, with 18 bases sitting between them. Germline V gene data show CDR1 as MDHEN and CDR2 as SYDVKM. The CDR3 is 13 amino acids. The CDR3 sequence is CASNRAGGEFQYF. The CDR3 region has the DNA TGTGCCAGCAACCGCGCCGGAGGGGAGTTTCAGTACTTC.

Only one count was recorded for this clone. The chain couples TRBV29-1 to TRBJ1-1, with a tentative D call TRBD1 (6 bases). V was trimmed by 4 bases and J by 6 bases, leaving 15 bases between them. CDR1 and CDR2 from the germline V gene are SQVTM and ANQGSEA. The CDR3 runs 13 residues. This CDR3 reads CSVVPGDGAEAFF. For the CDR3, the DNA is TGCAGCGTTGTTCCAGGGGATGGAGCTGAAGCTTTCTTT.

CDR3 nucleotides: TGTGCCAGCAGCCAAGAAGCACGCTCCTCCTACAATGAGCAGTTCTTC. Its translation is CASSQEARSSYNEQFF. V usage is TRBV4-2 and J usage is TRBJ2-1; D is unresolved. V dropped 0 bases and J dropped 0 bases, with 9 bases sitting between them. Germline V gene lookup returns CDR1 LGHNA and CDR2 YNFKEQ. The CDR3 is 16 amino acids.

The sample holds one count of this clone. J is TRBJ2-3 and V is TRBV11-2; 8 bases fit TRBD1. V shed 1 base, J shed 4 bases, and the junction held 13 bases outside the gene matches. Germline V gives CDR1 SGHAT, CDR2 FQNNGV. The length of the CDR3 is 18 residues. In DNA, the CDR3 is TGTGCCAGCAGCTTAGTTGATTCAGGGGGCTTTTTACCAGATACGCAGTATTTT. As protein: CASSLVDSGGFLPDTQYF. Based on the CDR3 plus reference TRBV11-2 and TRBJ2-3, the full variable domain is EAGVAQSPRYKIIEKRQSVAFWCNPISGHATLYWYQQILGQGPKLLIQFQNNGVVDDSQLPKDRFSAERLKGVDSTLKIQPAKLEDSAVYLCASSLVDSGGFLPDTQYFGPGTRLTVL.

This chain links TRBV28 with TRBJ2-7; no clear D. Germline V gene lookup returns CDR1 MDHEN and CDR2 SYDVKM. The CDR3 sequence is 12 residues long. Trimming shortened V by 3 bases and J by 2 bases, and 5 bases separated the two germline ends. CDR3 nucleotide sequence: TGTGCCAGCAGTTTCGTAGCCTACGAGCAGTACTTC. Its protein is CASSFVAYEQYF.

This chain uses TRBV4-3 with TRBJ2-7, with D maybe TRBD1 (8 bases). CDR1 and CDR2 (germline): LGHNA, YSLEER. There are 19 residues in the CDR3. V was clipped by 1 base and J by 5 bases, with 27 bases between them. The CDR3 region has the DNA TGCGCCAGCAGCCAAGGGCTCGGACAGGGTAGAGTAGGGAGGGACGAGCAGTACTTC. Protein product: CASSQGLGQGRVGRDEQYF.

The CDR3 region is CASSASRGTYNEQFF. CDR3 coding DNA: TGTGCCAGCAGCGCATCCAGGGGAACCTACAATGAGCAGTTCTTC. The chain couples TRBV7-9 to TRBJ2-1, with D possibly TRBD1 on 6 matching bases. The CDR3 is 15 amino acids. The V and J ends lost 5 bases and 2 bases respectively, with 13 bases between them. Per the germline V gene, CDR1 is SEHNR and CDR2 is FQNEAQ (reference sequence).

The rearrangement joins TRBV6-1 to TRBJ1-5, with 8 bases identical to TRBD1. Germline CDR1 and CDR2: MNHNS and SASEGT. The CDR3 runs 15 residues. With 2 bases clipped from V and 5 bases from J, the junction kept 5 bases outside the gene matches. The CDR3 sequence: CASSENQGAYQPQHF. CDR3 bases: TGTGCCAGCAGTGAAAACCAGGGGGCTTATCAGCCCCAGCATTTT.

This chain joins TRBV4-2 and TRBJ1-2; no clear D. Trimming removed 3 bases at V and 2 bases at J, with 13 bases between. This CDR3 is built from 15 residues. Germline V gene data show CDR1 as LGHNA and CDR2 as YNFKEQ. CDR3 coding DNA: TGTGCCAGCAGCCAGGGAGTGGGAGAAAACTATGGCTACACCTTC. It yields the protein CASSQGVGENYGYTF.

This clone has a handful of counts. The chain links TRBV28 to TRBJ2-7; D is undetermined. CDR3 length: 14 amino acids. The germline V and J ends were trimmed by 1 base and 6 bases, with 13 bases remaining between them. Germline CDR1 MDHEN, CDR2 SYDVKM. The CDR3 nucleotides read TGTGCCAGCAGTTTATACGGTATCCGTGGCGAGCAGTACTTC. This encodes CASSLYGIRGEQYF.

The chain recombines TRBV5-5 with TRBJ1-1, with D unclear. The CDR3 totals 14 residues. V shed 2 bases and J shed 1 base, with 9 bases lying between them. The germline CDR1 and CDR2 sequences are SGHKS and YYEKEE (reference sequence). CDR3 nucleotides: TGTGCCAGCAGCTTCAGGTACCAGAACACTGAAGCTTTCTTT. Its translation is CASSFRYQNTEAFF.

The chain combines TRBV6-1 with TRBJ2-1; the match to TRBD2 covers 11 bases. This CDR3 is 21 amino acids long. V shed 0 bases and J 0 bases; nucleotides not matched to a gene: 13. Germline V gives CDR1 MNHNS, CDR2 SASEGT. The CDR3 region is CASSEARSELAGASSYNEQFF. CDR3 coding DNA: TGTGCCAGCAGTGAAGCGAGGTCAGAACTAGCGGGGGCCAGCTCCTACAATGAGCAGTTCTTC.

The chain couples TRBV18 to TRBJ1-1; TRBD1 aligns across 12 bases. The CDR3 has 16 residues. CDR1 is KGHSH, CDR2 LQKENI, per germline. The ends lost 3 bases at V and 3 bases at J; junction bases unmatched: 5. The CDR3 DNA is TGTGCCAGCTCACCGGGACAGGGGGCGTTCGACACTGAAGCTTTCTTT. This encodes CASSPGQGAFDTEAFF.

The chain combines TRBV30 with TRBJ2-7; 8 bases line up with TRBD1. V trimming: 5 bases; J trimming: 5 bases; junction bases outside the gene matches: 2. In germline, CDR1 is GTSNPN, CDR2 SVGIG (reference sequence). This CDR3 is 11 amino acids long. The DNA of the CDR3 is TGTGCCTGGGACAGGGGAAACGAGCAGTACTTC. Its protein product is CAWDRGNEQYF.

For the CDR3, the DNA is TGTGCCAGCAGTTTGGACAGGGGTTTTGAAAAACTGTTTTTT. The encoded protein is CASSLDRGFEKLFF. V is TRBV27 and J is TRBJ1-4; 9 bases align to TRBD1. In germline, CDR1 is MNHEY, CDR2 SMNVEV (reference sequence). CDR3 length equals 14 residues. After removal of 3 bases from V and 7 bases from J, the junction contained 3 bases not matched to a gene.

J is TRBJ1-1 and V is TRBV29-1, with a tentative D call TRBD1 (6 bases). CDR1 SQVTM and CDR2 ANQGSEA come from the germline V gene. Deletions cut 7 bases from V and 3 bases from J, with 18 bases between. CDR3 size: 14 residues. The CDR3 loop reads CSASQGLLDTEAFF. The CDR3 nucleotides are TGCAGCGCTTCCCAGGGGTTATTGGACACTGAAGCTTTCTTT.

The chain combines TRBV9 with TRBJ2-3; 11 bases map to TRBD1. Trimming removed 5 bases from V and 3 bases from J; junction bases left unmatched: 11. This CDR3 has 17 amino acids. Germline V lookup: CDR1 SGDLS, CDR2 YYNGEE. The CDR3 loop is CASSHLGQGALTDTQYF. CDR3 DNA: TGTGCCAGCAGTCACCTTGGACAGGGGGCGCTAACAGATACGCAGTATTTT.

The rearrangement joins TRBV18 to TRBJ2-7; 8 nucleotides match TRBD1. CDR1 is KGHSH and CDR2 is LQKENI in the germline V gene. CDR3 length: 14 residues. With 8 bases clipped from V and 3 bases from J, the junction kept 9 bases outside the gene matches. The CDR3 coding sequence is TGTGCCAGCACCAATGACAGGGGTAACTACGAGCAGTACTTC. Protein: CASTNDRGNYEQYF.

The chain carries TRBV19 and TRBJ1-2, with 9 nucleotides matching TRBD1. The CDR3 runs 13 residues. V lost 6 bases, J lost 7 bases, and 6 bases stayed unmatched. Germline values: CDR1 LNHDA, CDR2 SQIVND (reference sequence). CDR3 sequence reads: CASSKQGAGGYTF. The CDR3 DNA reads as TGTGCCAGTAGCAAACAGGGGGCAGGTGGCTACACCTTC.